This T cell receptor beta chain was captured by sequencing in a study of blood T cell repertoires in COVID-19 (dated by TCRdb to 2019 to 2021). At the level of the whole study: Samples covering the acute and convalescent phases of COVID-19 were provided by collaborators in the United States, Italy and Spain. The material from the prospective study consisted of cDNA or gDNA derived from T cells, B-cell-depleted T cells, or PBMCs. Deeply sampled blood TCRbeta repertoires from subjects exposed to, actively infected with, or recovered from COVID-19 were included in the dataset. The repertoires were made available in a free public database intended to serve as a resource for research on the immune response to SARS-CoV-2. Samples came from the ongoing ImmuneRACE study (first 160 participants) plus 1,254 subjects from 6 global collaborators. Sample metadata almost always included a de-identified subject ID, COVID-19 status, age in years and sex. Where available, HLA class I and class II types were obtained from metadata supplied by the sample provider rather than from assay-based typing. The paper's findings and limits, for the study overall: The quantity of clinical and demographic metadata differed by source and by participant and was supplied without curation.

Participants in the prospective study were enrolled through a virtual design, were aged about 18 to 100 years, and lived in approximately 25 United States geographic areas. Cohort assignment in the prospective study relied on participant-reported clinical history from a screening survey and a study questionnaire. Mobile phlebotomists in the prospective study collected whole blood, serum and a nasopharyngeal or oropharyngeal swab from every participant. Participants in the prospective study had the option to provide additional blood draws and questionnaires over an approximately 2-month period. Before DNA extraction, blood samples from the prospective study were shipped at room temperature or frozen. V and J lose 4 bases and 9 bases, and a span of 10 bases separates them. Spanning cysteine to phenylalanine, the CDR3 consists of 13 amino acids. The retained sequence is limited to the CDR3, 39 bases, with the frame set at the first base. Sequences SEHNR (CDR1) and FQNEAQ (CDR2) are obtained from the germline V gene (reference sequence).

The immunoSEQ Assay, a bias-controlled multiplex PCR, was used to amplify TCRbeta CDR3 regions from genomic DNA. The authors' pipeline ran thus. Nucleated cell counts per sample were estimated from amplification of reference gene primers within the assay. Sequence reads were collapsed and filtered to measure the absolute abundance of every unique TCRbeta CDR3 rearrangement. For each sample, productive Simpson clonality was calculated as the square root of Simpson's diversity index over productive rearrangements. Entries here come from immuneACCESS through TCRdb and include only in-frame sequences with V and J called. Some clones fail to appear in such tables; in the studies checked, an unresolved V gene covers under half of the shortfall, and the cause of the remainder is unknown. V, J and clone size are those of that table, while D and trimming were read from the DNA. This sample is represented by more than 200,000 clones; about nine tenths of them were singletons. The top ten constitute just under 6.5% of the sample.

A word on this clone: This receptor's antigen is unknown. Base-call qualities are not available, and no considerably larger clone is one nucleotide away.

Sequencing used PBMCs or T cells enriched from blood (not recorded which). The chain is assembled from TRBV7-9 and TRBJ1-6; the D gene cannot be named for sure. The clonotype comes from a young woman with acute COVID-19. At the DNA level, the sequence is TGTGCCAGCAGCTCCATGGAGGGTTCACCCCTCCACTTT. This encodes CASSSMEGSPLHF.